This is a list of T cell receptor beta chains from one sample in a study of vaccination and CD4 T cells after COVID-19. The antigens of these receptors remain unknown. TCRdb redid the calling of the PCR reads with MiXCR, one entry per CDR3 protein. The sample lists about 5,700 distinct CDR3 sequences; roughly 40% were seen once. The sequencing sample was made of CD4+ T cells from blood, cultured in vitro. The receptor set was obtained from a human donor in good health. The CDR3 runs from the conserved cysteine through the conserved F or W. D genes are given only for firm matches. Not all rows give a size; the values are once, few, many and, for expanded clones, a class.

cdr3_length	d_call	v_call	clone_size	j_call	cdr3_nt	cdr3_aa
14	TRBD2	TRBV7-2	.	TRBJ2-3	TGTGCCAGCAGCTCTCGACTAGCCTCTGATACGCAGTATTTT	CASSSRLASDTQYF
14	TRBD1	TRBV19	.	TRBJ2-2	TGTGCCAGTAGGACAGGGGCGCACACCGGGGAGCTGTTTTTT	CASRTGAHTGELFF
13	.	TRBV2	.	TRBJ1-5	TGTGCCAGCAAAGGCCTTAGCAATCAGCCCCAGCATTTT	CASKGLSNQPQHF
14	TRBD1	TRBV27	few	TRBJ1-1	TGTGCCAGCAGCGGACAGGGGCGCTACGAGGAAGCTTTCTTT	CASSGQGRYEEAFF
14	TRBD1	TRBV6-1	few	TRBJ1-5	TGTGCCAGCATAGAAACAGGGGAAAATCAGCCCCAGCATTTT	CASIETGENQPQHF
16	TRBD1	TRBV6-1	.	TRBJ1-5	TGTGCCAGCAACCCGGGACAGGCCGTGGGCAATCAGCCCCAGCATTTT	CASNPGQAVGNQPQHF
16	TRBD1	TRBV11-2	few	TRBJ1-5	TGTGCCAGCAGCAAACTCGGGACAGGCAACAATCAGCCCCAGCATTTT	CASSKLGTGNNQPQHF
14	TRBD2	TRBV6-4	.	TRBJ2-3	TGTGCCAGCAGTGAAGCGGGGGGCACAGATACGCAGTATTTT	CASSEAGGTDTQYF
13	.	TRBV19	few	TRBJ1-5	TGTGCCAGTGCTGAGGGACCAAATCAGCCCCAGCATTTT	CASAEGPNQPQHF
14	TRBD1	TRBV20-1	few	TRBJ2-6	TGCAGTGCGAGACAGGGGACTGGGGCCAACGTCCTGACTTTC	CSARQGTGANVLTF
12	TRBD1	TRBV30	.	TRBJ1-2	TGTGCCTGGGGGACAGCCTCCTATGGCTACACCTTC	CAWGTASYGYTF
13	.	TRBV2	.	TRBJ1-2	TGTGCCAGCAGTGAAGCGCCGGGCGGTGGCTACACCTTC	CASSEAPGGGYTF
14	TRBD1	TRBV19	few	TRBJ1-5	TGTGCCAGTAGGGGACAGGGGGGGAATCAGCCCCAGCATTTT	CASRGQGGNQPQHF
15	TRBD2	TRBV7-2	.	TRBJ2-7	TGTGCCAGCAGCCCTCAAGCGGGGGAAGGATACGAGCAGTACTTC	CASSPQAGEGYEQYF
11	.	TRBV11-2	few	TRBJ2-3	TGTGCCAGCAGCTACACAGATACGCAGTATTTT	CASSYTDTQYF
15	TRBD1	TRBV5-5	.	TRBJ2-4	TGTGCCAGCAGCCACGGGACAGGGAAAGGGGGCATTCAGTACTTC	CASSHGTGKGGIQYF
13	.	TRBV11-1	.	TRBJ1-2	TGTGCCAGCAGCTTAGCGGCCCACGGGGGCTACACCTTC	CASSLAAHGGYTF
14	.	TRBV27	.	TRBJ2-6	TGTGCCAGCGGACGGAACTCTGGGGCCAACGTCCTGACTTTC	CASGRNSGANVLTF
15	.	TRBV27	few	TRBJ2-2	TGTGCCAGCAGGAACGCGGATAGGTCCACCGGGGAGCTGTTTTTT	CASRNADRSTGELFF
17	.	TRBV19	.	TRBJ1-6	TGTGCCAGTAGTATAGATCCTGCTGGACAGAGTAATTCACCCCTCCACTTT	CASSIDPAGQSNSPLHF
15	.	TRBV7-3	.	TRBJ1-1	TGTGCCAGCAGCCCGGGTTTCGGCGGGAACACTGAAGCTTTCTTT	CASSPGFGGNTEAFF
16	TRBD1	TRBV6-1	.	TRBJ1-5	TGTGCCAGCAATACTCTGCAGGGGGTAGGCCATCAGCCCCAGCATTTT	CASNTLQGVGHQPQHF
15	.	TRBV7-3	medium-sized	TRBJ1-1	TGTGCCAGCAGCTTAATACTAGTAGGGGACACTGAAGCTTTCTTT	CASSLILVGDTEAFF
12	.	TRBV2	.	TRBJ1-6	TGTGCCAACAGTTTTAAAAATTCACCCCTCCACTTT	CANSFKNSPLHF
14	.	TRBV12-3/TRBV12-4	.	TRBJ1-2	TGTGCCAGCAGCCCACGGGACAACCTTTATGGCTACACCTTC	CASSPRDNLYGYTF
13	.	TRBV6-2/TRBV6-3	few	TRBJ1-2	TGTGCCAGCAGTTACACCAGGGGCGGTGGCTACACCTTC	CASSYTRGGGYTF
11	.	TRBV20-1	few	TRBJ1-1	TGCAGTGCTAGGACAGAGTATGAAGCTTTCTTT	CSARTEYEAFF
15	TRBD1	TRBV7-3	once	TRBJ1-6	TGTGCCAGCAGCTTAATGGGACAGGGTATTTCACCCCTCCACTTT	CASSLMGQGISPLHF
13	.	TRBV20-1	.	TRBJ1-1	TGCAGTGCTAGGAGACAGGATGACACTGAAGCTTTCTTT	CSARRQDDTEAFF
14	.	TRBV5-6	once	TRBJ2-1	TGTGCCAGCAGCCCCGTCAGGGCGGATAATGAGCAGTTCTTC	CASSPVRADNEQFF
15	TRBD1	TRBV20-1	hyperexpanded	TRBJ1-6	TGCAGTGCTAGAGGGGACAGCTCCTATAATTCACCCCTCCACTTT	CSARGDSSYNSPLHF
13	TRBD1	TRBV19	.	TRBJ1-5	TGTGCCAGTAAGTTGACAGGGTATCAGCCCCAGCATTTT	CASKLTGYQPQHF
12	.	TRBV27	once	TRBJ2-2	TGTGCCAGCAGTTTTGGTACCGGGGAGCTGTTTTTT	CASSFGTGELFF
15	.	TRBV11-3	.	TRBJ1-5	TGTGCCAGCAGCCGGACCGGGACTAGCAATCAGCCCCAGCATTTT	CASSRTGTSNQPQHF
14	TRBD2	TRBV20-1	.	TRBJ2-3	TGCAGTGCCCGGACTAGCGGGGCTCAACAGGCGCAGTATTTT	CSARTSGAQQAQYF
14	.	TRBV6-5	.	TRBJ2-1	TGTGCCAGCAGTTACTCGAGATCTGCGTATGAGCAGTTCTTC	CASSYSRSAYEQFF
14	.	TRBV29-1	.	TRBJ1-3	TGCAGCGCTAGCAGGGATGTATCTGGAAACACCATATATTTT	CSASRDVSGNTIYF
13	TRBD1	TRBV6-1	few	TRBJ1-6	TGTGCCAGCTCCGGACAGGGGAATTCACCCCTCCACTTT	CASSGQGNSPLHF
14	TRBD1	TRBV24-1	.	TRBJ2-2	TGTGCCACCAGTGACCCGGACAGGGCCGGGGAGCTGTTTTTT	CATSDPDRAGELFF
12	.	TRBV6-2/TRBV6-3	.	TRBJ1-2	TGTGCCAGCAGTTTAACGGGCTATGGCTACACCTTC	CASSLTGYGYTF
15	TRBD1	TRBV6-5	.	TRBJ1-6	TGTGCCAGCAGTTACCTGACAGGGTTCGATTCACCCCTCCACTTT	CASSYLTGFDSPLHF
12	.	TRBV20-1	few	TRBJ1-2	TGCAGTGCTAGAGCCGGGAACTATGGCTACACCTTC	CSARAGNYGYTF
14	TRBD2	TRBV19	.	TRBJ2-5	TGTGCCAGTAGAACCAGCGGGGGGGCGGAGACCCAGTACTTC	CASRTSGGAETQYF
17	TRBD1	TRBV6-1	.	TRBJ1-1	TGTGCCAGCCGAGATCCGGGACAGGGGGCTTTGGACACTGAAGCTTTCTTT	CASRDPGQGALDTEAFF
14	.	TRBV19	.	TRBJ2-7	TGTGCCAGTAGTATAATCGGACAAAGCTACGAGCAGTACTTC	CASSIIGQSYEQYF
13	.	TRBV28	once	TRBJ2-5	TGTGCCAGCAGTTTAGTAGGCCAAGAGACCCAGTACTTC	CASSLVGQETQYF
11	.	TRBV7-9	few	TRBJ2-3	TGTGCCAGCAGTGAAACTGATACGCAGTATTTT	CASSETDTQYF
17	.	TRBV7-6	.	TRBJ2-3	TGTGCCAGCAGCTTAGCCCTAGCCACCCCCTGGGGCAGCACGCAGTATTTT	CASSLALATPWGSTQYF
15	TRBD2	TRBV6-1	few	TRBJ2-5	TGTGCCAGCAGTGAATTGGCGGGGGGGGTAGAGACCCAGTACTTC	CASSELAGGVETQYF
13	.	TRBV19	.	TRBJ1-2	TGTGCCAGTAGTATAGGGGTTCCCTATGGCTACACCTTC	CASSIGVPYGYTF
16	TRBD2	TRBV7-9	few	TRBJ2-1	TGTGCCAGCAGCTTAGGTTCCGGGGGGGCCACGGATGAGCAGTTCTTC	CASSLGSGGATDEQFF
11	.	TRBV25-1	few	TRBJ2-4	TGTGCCAGCGCCTTGGGAAACATTCAGTACTTC	CASALGNIQYF
11	.	TRBV6-1	few	TRBJ2-7	TGTGCCAGCACCAACCTTGGCGAGCAGTACTTC	CASTNLGEQYF
11	.	TRBV7-8	few	TRBJ1-1	TGTGCCAGCAGCCCCCCCTTGGAAGCTTTCTTT	CASSPPLEAFF
13	.	TRBV27	few	TRBJ1-1	TGTGCCAGCAGGAACACAATGAACACTGAAGCTTTCTTT	CASRNTMNTEAFF